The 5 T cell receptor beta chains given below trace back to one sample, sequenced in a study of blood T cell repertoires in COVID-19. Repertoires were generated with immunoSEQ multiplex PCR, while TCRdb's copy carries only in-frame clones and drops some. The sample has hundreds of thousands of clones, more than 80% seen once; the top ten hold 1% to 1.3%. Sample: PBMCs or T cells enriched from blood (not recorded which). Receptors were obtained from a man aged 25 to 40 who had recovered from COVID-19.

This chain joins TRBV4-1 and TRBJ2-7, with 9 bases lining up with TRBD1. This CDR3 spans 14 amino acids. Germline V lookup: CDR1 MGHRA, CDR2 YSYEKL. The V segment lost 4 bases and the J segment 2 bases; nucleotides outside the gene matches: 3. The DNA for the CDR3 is TGCGCCAGCAGCCTGGACAGGGGTCCCTACGAGCAGTACTTC. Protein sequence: CASSLDRGPYEQYF.

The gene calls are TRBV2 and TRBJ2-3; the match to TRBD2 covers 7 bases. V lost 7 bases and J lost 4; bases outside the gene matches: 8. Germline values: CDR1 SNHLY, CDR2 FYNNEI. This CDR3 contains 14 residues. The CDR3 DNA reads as TGTGCCAGCAAGGGGCGGGAGTGGGCAGATACGCAGTATTTT. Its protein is CASKGREWADTQYF.

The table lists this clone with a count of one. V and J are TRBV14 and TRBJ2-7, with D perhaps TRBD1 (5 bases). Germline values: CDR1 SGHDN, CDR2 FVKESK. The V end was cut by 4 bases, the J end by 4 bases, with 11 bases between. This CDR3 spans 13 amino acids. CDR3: CASSRTTVYEQYF. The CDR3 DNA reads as TGTGCCAGCAGCCGTACGACAGTTTACGAGCAGTACTTC.

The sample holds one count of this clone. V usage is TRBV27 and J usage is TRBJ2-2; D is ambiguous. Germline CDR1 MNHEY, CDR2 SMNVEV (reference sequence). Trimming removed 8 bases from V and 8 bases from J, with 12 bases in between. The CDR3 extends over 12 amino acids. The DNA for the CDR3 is TGTGCCAGCCGTAGACAACCTGGGGAGCTGTTTTTT. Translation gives CASRRQPGELFF.

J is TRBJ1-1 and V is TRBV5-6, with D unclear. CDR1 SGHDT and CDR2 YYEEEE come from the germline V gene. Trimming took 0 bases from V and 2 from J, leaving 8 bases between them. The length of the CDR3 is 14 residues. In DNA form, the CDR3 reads TGTGCCAGCAGCTTGGATTTGCGTAACACTGAAGCTTTCTTT. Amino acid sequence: CASSLDLRNTEAFF.